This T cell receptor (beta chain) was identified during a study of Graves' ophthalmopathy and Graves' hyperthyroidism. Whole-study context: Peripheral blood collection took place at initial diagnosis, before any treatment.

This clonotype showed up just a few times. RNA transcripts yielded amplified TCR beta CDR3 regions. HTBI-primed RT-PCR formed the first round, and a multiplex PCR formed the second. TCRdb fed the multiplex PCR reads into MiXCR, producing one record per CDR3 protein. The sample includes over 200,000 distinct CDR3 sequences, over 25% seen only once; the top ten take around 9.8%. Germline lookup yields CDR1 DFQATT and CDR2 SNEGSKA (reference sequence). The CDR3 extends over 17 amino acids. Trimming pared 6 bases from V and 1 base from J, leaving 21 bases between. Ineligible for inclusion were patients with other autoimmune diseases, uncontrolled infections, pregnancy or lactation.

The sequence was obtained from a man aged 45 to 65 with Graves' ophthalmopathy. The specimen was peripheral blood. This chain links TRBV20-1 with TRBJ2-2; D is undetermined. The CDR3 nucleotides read TGCAGTGCCCCCCGTCCGGACCGTGCGTGGAACACCGGGGAGCTGTTTTTT. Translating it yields CSAPRPDRAWNTGELFF.